Listed below are T cell receptor beta chains from one sample, sequenced in a study of shared clonotypes between healthy human individuals. Using immunoSEQ multiplex PCR, the repertoire was profiled, and TCRdb retains in-frame clones only, with some absent. The sample shows some 900,000 clones, approximately 76% of them seen only once. Sequenced input: memory CD4+ T cells sorted from blood. These TCRs come from a man aged 18 to 30 in good health. The CDR3 runs from the conserved cysteine through the conserved F or W. D genes are given only for firm matches. Clone size, where shown, is once, few, many, or a class for clones that have expanded.

v_call: TRBV4-1
clone_size: -
j_call: TRBJ1-4
d_call: TRBD1
cdr3_nt: TGCGCCAGCAGCCAAGATAAAACAGGGGGTGAAAAACTGTTTTTT
cdr3_aa: CASSQDKTGGEKLFF

v_call: TRBV6-6
clone_size: -
j_call: TRBJ1-1
d_call: -
cdr3_nt: TGTGCCAGCAGATACGGCGGGGCCTTGAACACTGAAGCTTTCTTT
cdr3_aa: CASRYGGALNTEAFF

v_call: TRBV7-9
clone_size: few
j_call: TRBJ2-7
d_call: TRBD1
cdr3_nt: TGTGCCAGCAGCTTAGTAAGGGCGACAGGGGGCCACGAGCAGTACTTC
cdr3_aa: CASSLVRATGGHEQYF

v_call: TRBV10-3
clone_size: -
j_call: TRBJ2-3
d_call: TRBD2
cdr3_nt: TGTGCCATCAGTGACTCCCCATTTGGTGAGCGGGAGGATGCAGATACGCAGTATTTT
cdr3_aa: CAISDSPFGEREDADTQYF

v_call: TRBV19
clone_size: -
j_call: TRBJ1-6
d_call: -
cdr3_nt: TGTGCCAGTCGGATTAACGACAGAAGTTCACCCCTCCACTTT
cdr3_aa: CASRINDRSSPLHF

v_call: TRBV4-3
clone_size: -
j_call: TRBJ2-1
d_call: -
cdr3_nt: TGCGCCAGCAGCCAAGATGTAGGGACACAGTACAATGAGCAGTTCTTC
cdr3_aa: CASSQDVGTQYNEQFF

v_call: TRBV19
clone_size: few
j_call: TRBJ1-2
d_call: -
cdr3_nt: TGTGCCAGTAGAACCAGACAGGTCGAAGACTATGGCTACACCTTC
cdr3_aa: CASRTRQVEDYGYTF

v_call: TRBV21-1
clone_size: -
j_call: TRBJ2-5
d_call: -
cdr3_nt: TGTGCCAGCAGCAAACCTCTCAAGCCGGGGACTAGCGGGAGAGGTGGCTGGGAGACCCAGTACTTC
cdr3_aa: CASSKPLKPGTSGRGGWETQYF

v_call: TRBV5-1
clone_size: few
j_call: TRBJ1-3
d_call: TRBD1
cdr3_nt: TGCGCCAGCAGCTTCGGACAGGGTGGAAACACCATATATTTT
cdr3_aa: CASSFGQGGNTIYF

v_call: TRBV7-9
clone_size: -
j_call: TRBJ1-6
d_call: TRBD1
cdr3_nt: TGTGCCAGCAGCCTAGGTTCGGGGACAGGGGGGAATTCACCCCTCCACTTT
cdr3_aa: CASSLGSGTGGNSPLHF

v_call: TRBV2
clone_size: -
j_call: TRBJ2-7
d_call: TRBD2
cdr3_nt: TGTGCCAGCAGTGGTGGGCTAGCGGGAGGCTTCTCCTACGAGCAGTACTTC
cdr3_aa: CASSGGLAGGFSYEQYF

v_call: TRBV28
clone_size: once
j_call: TRBJ2-7
d_call: TRBD1
cdr3_nt: TGTGCCAGCAGCCGCAGTCCGGGACAGAAATACGAGCAGTACTTC
cdr3_aa: CASSRSPGQKYEQYF

v_call: TRBV5-1
clone_size: -
j_call: TRBJ2-7
d_call: TRBD1
cdr3_nt: TGCGCCAGCAGCCGGGGACAGGGACCCTACGAGCAGTACTTC
cdr3_aa: CASSRGQGPYEQYF

v_call: TRBV7-6
clone_size: once
j_call: TRBJ2-3
d_call: TRBD2
cdr3_nt: TGTGCCAGCAGCCAAACTAGCGGGGGGGCAGATACGCAGTATTTT
cdr3_aa: CASSQTSGGADTQYF

v_call: TRBV9
clone_size: -
j_call: TRBJ2-1
d_call: TRBD2
cdr3_nt: TGTGCCAGCAGCGTCGCGGGGCGGGAGGGCCACAATGAGCAGTTCTTC
cdr3_aa: CASSVAGREGHNEQFF

v_call: TRBV5-4
clone_size: once
j_call: TRBJ2-7
d_call: TRBD1
cdr3_nt: TGTGCCAGCAGCTTGGCCGGACAGGGGAGGAACGAGCAGTACTTC
cdr3_aa: CASSLAGQGRNEQYF

v_call: TRBV6-5
clone_size: -
j_call: TRBJ1-2
d_call: TRBD1
cdr3_nt: TGTGCCAGCAGTTACTCTGGGGACAGCGGCTATGGCTACACCTTC
cdr3_aa: CASSYSGDSGYGYTF

v_call: TRBV20-1
clone_size: -
j_call: TRBJ2-3
d_call: -
cdr3_nt: TGCAGTGTTGAGAGATTTGATACGCAGTATTTT
cdr3_aa: CSVERFDTQYF

v_call: TRBV5-4
clone_size: -
j_call: TRBJ2-3
d_call: TRBD2
cdr3_nt: TGTGCCAGCAGCTTGGGTGCTAGCGGGAGCACAGATACGCAGTATTTT
cdr3_aa: CASSLGASGSTDTQYF

v_call: TRBV7-3
clone_size: -
j_call: TRBJ2-5
d_call: TRBD1
cdr3_nt: TGTGCCAGCAGCCCCGGCACAGGGGCTCCAGAGACCCAGTACTTC
cdr3_aa: CASSPGTGAPETQYF

v_call: TRBV5-1
clone_size: -
j_call: TRBJ2-2
d_call: -
cdr3_nt: TGCGCCAGCAGCGGCGATAACACCGGGGAGCTGTTTTTT
cdr3_aa: CASSGDNTGELFF

v_call: TRBV6-4
clone_size: many
j_call: TRBJ1-2
d_call: -
cdr3_nt: TGTGCCAGCAGTGACCCGGGCTACACCTTC
cdr3_aa: CASSDPGYTF

v_call: TRBV7-2
clone_size: -
j_call: TRBJ2-7
d_call: TRBD2
cdr3_nt: TGTGCCAGCAGCTTAGGCCTAGCGGCCTCCTACGAGCAGTACTTC
cdr3_aa: CASSLGLAASYEQYF

v_call: TRBV4-1
clone_size: -
j_call: TRBJ1-2
d_call: TRBD1
cdr3_nt: TGCGCCAGCAGTTTAGGGGGGGCAGGGGGCTTCTATGGCTACACCTTC
cdr3_aa: CASSLGGAGGFYGYTF

v_call: TRBV6-1
clone_size: few
j_call: TRBJ2-2
d_call: -
cdr3_nt: TGTGCCAGCAGTCTTGGAACCGGGGAGCTGTTTTTT
cdr3_aa: CASSLGTGELFF

v_call: TRBV9
clone_size: -
j_call: TRBJ1-2
d_call: TRBD1
cdr3_nt: TGTGCCAGCAGCGTCGGACAGGGAGTAACTGGCTACACCTTC
cdr3_aa: CASSVGQGVTGYTF

v_call: TRBV2
clone_size: -
j_call: TRBJ2-7
d_call: -
cdr3_nt: TGTGCCAGCAGTGGCAGCTCTAGTGTACTGGAGCAGTACTTC
cdr3_aa: CASSGSSSVLEQYF

v_call: TRBV4-1
clone_size: -
j_call: TRBJ1-6
d_call: TRBD1
cdr3_nt: TGCGCCAGCAGCCCTAAACCAGGGGGAGTTTCCTATAATTCACCCCTCCACTTT
cdr3_aa: CASSPKPGGVSYNSPLHF

v_call: TRBV5-1
clone_size: once
j_call: TRBJ1-6
d_call: TRBD1
cdr3_nt: TGCGCCAGCAGCCCGACAGGGATGGGGAATTCACCCCTCCACTTT
cdr3_aa: CASSPTGMGNSPLHF

v_call: TRBV6-5
clone_size: -
j_call: TRBJ2-7
d_call: TRBD1
cdr3_nt: TGTGCCAGCAGTTACACAGGGGGCACCTACGAGCAGTACTTC
cdr3_aa: CASSYTGGTYEQYF

v_call: TRBV9
clone_size: -
j_call: TRBJ1-2
d_call: -
cdr3_nt: TGTGCCAGCAGCGACAGAAGCTTGGGCTATGGCTACACCTTC
cdr3_aa: CASSDRSLGYGYTF

v_call: TRBV4-1
clone_size: -
j_call: TRBJ2-7
d_call: TRBD1
cdr3_nt: TGCGCCAGCAGCCCTACCCTAGGGACAGGGTATGAGCAGTACTTC
cdr3_aa: CASSPTLGTGYEQYF

v_call: TRBV11-3
clone_size: -
j_call: TRBJ2-2
d_call: -
cdr3_nt: TGTGCCAGCAGCTTTATAGGAACCGGGGAGCTGTTTTTT
cdr3_aa: CASSFIGTGELFF

v_call: TRBV11-3
clone_size: -
j_call: TRBJ1-5
d_call: -
cdr3_nt: TGTGCCGGGGGGCAGGGCGATCAGCCCCAGCATTTT
cdr3_aa: CAGGQGDQPQHF

v_call: TRBV5-6
clone_size: -
j_call: TRBJ1-1
d_call: -
cdr3_nt: TGTGCCAGCAGCACCAATCGGTGGAGAATGAACACTGAAGCTTTCTTT
cdr3_aa: CASSTNRWRMNTEAFF

v_call: TRBV28
clone_size: few
j_call: TRBJ2-7
d_call: -
cdr3_nt: TGTGCCAGCAGTTTAGTCGCCGATCTCCTTCCCTCCTACGAGCAGTACTTC
cdr3_aa: CASSLVADLLPSYEQYF

v_call: TRBV4-3
clone_size: -
j_call: TRBJ2-3
d_call: -
cdr3_nt: TGCGCCAGCAGCCAAGCAAGCAGGAGCGCAGATACGCAGTATTTT
cdr3_aa: CASSQASRSADTQYF

v_call: TRBV28
clone_size: -
j_call: TRBJ2-5
d_call: -
cdr3_nt: TGTGCCAGCAGTTTATTGGTGAAGGGGGAGACCCAGTACTTC
cdr3_aa: CASSLLVKGETQYF

v_call: TRBV6-6
clone_size: -
j_call: TRBJ2-7
d_call: -
cdr3_nt: TGTGCCAGCAGCCCCCTGAGGGAGACGTACGAGCAGTACTTC
cdr3_aa: CASSPLRETYEQYF

v_call: TRBV6-5
clone_size: few
j_call: TRBJ1-3
d_call: TRBD1
cdr3_nt: TGTGCCAGCAGCGAGACAGGGGGCGTTGGAAACACCATATATTTT
cdr3_aa: CASSETGGVGNTIYF

v_call: TRBV6-1
clone_size: -
j_call: TRBJ2-7
d_call: TRBD2
cdr3_nt: TGTGCCAGCAGTGAGAGCGGGACGAGCTCCTACGAGCAGTACTTC
cdr3_aa: CASSESGTSSYEQYF

v_call: TRBV6-5
clone_size: many
j_call: TRBJ1-3
d_call: -
cdr3_nt: TGTGCCAGCATGTATATGGCTGGAAACACCATATATTTT
cdr3_aa: CASMYMAGNTIYF

v_call: TRBV10-1
clone_size: -
j_call: TRBJ2-3
d_call: -
cdr3_nt: TGCGCCAGCGGGCGTAGCACAGATACGCAGTATTTT
cdr3_aa: CASGRSTDTQYF

v_call: TRBV7-2
clone_size: many
j_call: TRBJ1-5
d_call: TRBD1
cdr3_nt: TGTGCCAGCAGCTCAGGACAGGCCCATGGGCCCCAGCATTTT
cdr3_aa: CASSSGQAHGPQHF

v_call: TRBV2
clone_size: -
j_call: TRBJ1-1
d_call: -
cdr3_nt: TGTGCCAGCAGTGTTGGGACTGAAGCTTTCTTT
cdr3_aa: CASSVGTEAFF

v_call: TRBV9
clone_size: -
j_call: TRBJ2-1
d_call: TRBD2
cdr3_nt: TGTGCCAGCAGCGTAGGAAGCGGGGGGGTTAATGAGCAGTTCTTC
cdr3_aa: CASSVGSGGVNEQFF

v_call: TRBV27
clone_size: few
j_call: TRBJ2-5
d_call: TRBD2
cdr3_nt: TGTGCCAGCAGTCCCAGGGGGGGACTAGCGGGCCAGACCCAGTACTTC
cdr3_aa: CASSPRGGLAGQTQYF

v_call: TRBV5-1
clone_size: -
j_call: TRBJ1-2
d_call: -
cdr3_nt: TGCGCCAGCAGCTTGGGACTCCAGAAGAATGGCTACACCTTC
cdr3_aa: CASSLGLQKNGYTF

v_call: TRBV4-1
clone_size: -
j_call: TRBJ1-3
d_call: -
cdr3_nt: TGCGCCAGCAGCCAAGTGGCAGTATCGGGAAACACCATATATTTT
cdr3_aa: CASSQVAVSGNTIYF

v_call: TRBV7-8
clone_size: few
j_call: TRBJ2-6
d_call: -
cdr3_nt: TGTGCCAGCAGCGTCGAATCCTCTGGGGCCAACGTCCTGACTTTC
cdr3_aa: CASSVESSGANVLTF

v_call: TRBV6-6
clone_size: -
j_call: TRBJ1-4
d_call: TRBD1
cdr3_nt: TGTGCCAGCAGTTTTGGACAGGGTAATGAAAAACTGTTTTTT
cdr3_aa: CASSFGQGNEKLFF

v_call: TRBV2
clone_size: few
j_call: TRBJ2-7
d_call: TRBD2
cdr3_nt: TGTGCCAGCATGGGTAGCGGGGGGAACGAGCAGTACTTC
cdr3_aa: CASMGSGGNEQYF

v_call: TRBV12-5
clone_size: -
j_call: TRBJ2-3
d_call: TRBD2
cdr3_nt: TGTGCTAGTGGTACGGTAAGGGTTAGCGGGACCACAGATACGCAGTATTTT
cdr3_aa: CASGTVRVSGTTDTQYF

v_call: TRBV5-8
clone_size: -
j_call: TRBJ1-1
d_call: -
cdr3_nt: TGTGCCAGCAGCTTGCAGAGGAACACTGAAGCTTTCTTT
cdr3_aa: CASSLQRNTEAFF

v_call: TRBV7-9
clone_size: -
j_call: TRBJ1-2
d_call: -
cdr3_nt: TGTGCCAGCAGCTTAGGAGCCGGCGAGGACTATGGCTACACCTTC
cdr3_aa: CASSLGAGEDYGYTF

v_call: TRBV27
clone_size: -
j_call: TRBJ2-2
d_call: TRBD1
cdr3_nt: TGTGCCAGCAGTCCTAAACAGGGGCTCCGTCTTGACACCGGGGAGCTGTTTTTT
cdr3_aa: CASSPKQGLRLDTGELFF

v_call: TRBV5-1
clone_size: once
j_call: TRBJ2-2
d_call: TRBD1
cdr3_nt: TGCGCCAGCAGGTTGGGACAGGGCACCGGGGAGCTGTTTTTT
cdr3_aa: CASRLGQGTGELFF

v_call: TRBV28
clone_size: -
j_call: TRBJ2-7
d_call: -
cdr3_nt: TGTGCCAGCAGTTTGGCAGCTCGCGAGCAGTACTTC
cdr3_aa: CASSLAAREQYF

v_call: TRBV2
clone_size: -
j_call: TRBJ2-1
d_call: TRBD1
cdr3_nt: TGTGCCAGCAGTTCGACAGGGGACCATGAGCAGTTCTTC
cdr3_aa: CASSSTGDHEQFF